A selection of T cell receptor beta chains follows, all from one sample in a study of blood T cell repertoires in COVID-19. Sequencing was performed with immunoSEQ multiplex PCR; in TCRdb, only in-frame clones are kept and a portion is missing. The sample shows 120,000 or so clones, roughly 80% of them seen only once. The sample comprised peripheral blood. The source is a woman between 45 and 60 years old with acute or convalescent COVID-19. The CDR3 runs from the conserved cysteine through the conserved F or W. The order of the fields is clone size, J gene, V gene, D gene, CDR3 DNA, CDR3 protein. D genes are given only for firm matches. Clone sizes are given selectively: once, few, many, or a class where the clone is expanded.

clone_size: .
j_call: TRBJ1-2
v_call: TRBV19
d_call: TRBD1
cdr3_nt: TGTGCCAGTAGTAGGGACAGGGCGAACTATGGCTACACCTTC
cdr3_aa: CASSRDRANYGYTF

clone_size: .
j_call: TRBJ1-2
v_call: TRBV5-1
d_call: .
cdr3_nt: TGCGCCAGCAGCTTGGAATGGGGGGAAGATGGCTACACCTTC
cdr3_aa: CASSLEWGEDGYTF

clone_size: .
j_call: TRBJ2-7
v_call: TRBV6-5
d_call: TRBD1
cdr3_nt: TGTGCCAGCAGAGGGACAGGGTTCTACGAGCAGTACTTC
cdr3_aa: CASRGTGFYEQYF

clone_size: .
j_call: TRBJ1-4
v_call: TRBV5-1
d_call: .
cdr3_nt: TGCGCCAGCAGCTTGATGGGGGCTGATGAAAAACTGTTTTTT
cdr3_aa: CASSLMGADEKLFF

clone_size: .
j_call: TRBJ1-5
v_call: TRBV19
d_call: .
cdr3_nt: TGTGCCAGTATCGACAGGACACGGGGCCGGGATCAGCCCCAGCATTTT
cdr3_aa: CASIDRTRGRDQPQHF

clone_size: .
j_call: TRBJ2-7
v_call: TRBV9
d_call: .
cdr3_nt: TGTGCCAGCAGCGTAGGACAGGCGACCTACGAGCAGTACTTC
cdr3_aa: CASSVGQATYEQYF

clone_size: .
j_call: TRBJ2-1
v_call: TRBV18
d_call: TRBD2
cdr3_nt: TGTGCCAGCTCACCCAGGACTAGCGGGGGTTACAATGAGCAGTTCTTC
cdr3_aa: CASSPRTSGGYNEQFF

clone_size: few
j_call: TRBJ1-1
v_call: TRBV19
d_call: .
cdr3_nt: TGTGCCAGTAGTATTAGGTTGTCGTGGGGGGATACTGAAGCTTTCTTT
cdr3_aa: CASSIRLSWGDTEAFF

clone_size: .
j_call: TRBJ1-2
v_call: TRBV7-2
d_call: .
cdr3_nt: TGTGCCAGCAGCTTAGTCAGGGTCCACTATGGCTACACCTTC
cdr3_aa: CASSLVRVHYGYTF

clone_size: .
j_call: TRBJ2-7
v_call: TRBV18
d_call: .
cdr3_nt: TGTGCCAGCTCAAGCTCAACAGGGCAATTGAACGAGCAGTACTTC
cdr3_aa: CASSSSTGQLNEQYF

clone_size: .
j_call: TRBJ1-2
v_call: TRBV25-1
d_call: .
cdr3_nt: TGTGCCAGCAGGACAGGACAGAACTATGGCTACACCTTC
cdr3_aa: CASRTGQNYGYTF

clone_size: .
j_call: TRBJ2-6
v_call: TRBV18
d_call: TRBD1
cdr3_nt: TGTGCCAGCTCACTGGGACAGAGCGCTGGGGCCAACGTCCTGACTTTC
cdr3_aa: CASSLGQSAGANVLTF

clone_size: .
j_call: TRBJ1-1
v_call: TRBV18
d_call: TRBD1
cdr3_nt: TGTGCCAGCTCACCAACGGACAGGGTTTGGGTGAGGGGGTCGAACACTGAAGCTTTCTTT
cdr3_aa: CASSPTDRVWVRGSNTEAFF

clone_size: few
j_call: TRBJ2-1
v_call: TRBV19
d_call: TRBD2
cdr3_nt: TGTGCCAGTAGGGCCGGGACTAGCGTCAATGAGCAGTTCTTC
cdr3_aa: CASRAGTSVNEQFF

clone_size: .
j_call: TRBJ1-2
v_call: TRBV5-1
d_call: .
cdr3_nt: TGCGCCAGCAGCTGGAGGGGTACCGGCTACACCTTC
cdr3_aa: CASSWRGTGYTF

clone_size: .
j_call: TRBJ2-2
v_call: TRBV18
d_call: TRBD2
cdr3_nt: TGTGCCAGCTCCAAAGGACGATCCGGGACTAGCGGATCTAACACCGGGGAGCTGTTTTTT
cdr3_aa: CASSKGRSGTSGSNTGELFF

clone_size: .
j_call: TRBJ1-1
v_call: TRBV18
d_call: TRBD1
cdr3_nt: TGTGCCAGCTCGATAGGGGTGACAGGGGGCACTGAAGCTTTCTTT
cdr3_aa: CASSIGVTGGTEAFF

clone_size: .
j_call: TRBJ2-1
v_call: TRBV7-9
d_call: .
cdr3_nt: TGTGCCAGCAGCTCGGAGCTTAGGCAGTTCTTC
cdr3_aa: CASSSELRQFF

clone_size: .
j_call: TRBJ2-7
v_call: TRBV18
d_call: .
cdr3_nt: TGTGCCAGCTCACGTGGTCCCGAGTACGAGCAGTACTTC
cdr3_aa: CASSRGPEYEQYF

clone_size: .
j_call: TRBJ1-1
v_call: TRBV7-9
d_call: .
cdr3_nt: TGTGCCAGCAGCTCAGATACCGGGAGGAACACTGAAGCTTTCTTT
cdr3_aa: CASSSDTGRNTEAFF

clone_size: few
j_call: TRBJ2-3
v_call: TRBV6-5
d_call: .
cdr3_nt: TGTGCCAGCAAAGAAACAGGGCCAGATACGCAGTATTTT
cdr3_aa: CASKETGPDTQYF

clone_size: .
j_call: TRBJ1-2
v_call: TRBV2
d_call: .
cdr3_nt: TGTGCCAGCAGTGAAACCGGACAGATAAACTATGGCTACACCTTC
cdr3_aa: CASSETGQINYGYTF

clone_size: once
j_call: TRBJ1-1
v_call: TRBV19
d_call: .
cdr3_nt: TGTGCCAGTAGTGTTGGACAGCGATTTTGGACATTGAACACTGAAGCTTTCTTT
cdr3_aa: CASSVGQRFWTLNTEAFF

clone_size: .
j_call: TRBJ2-1
v_call: TRBV10-3
d_call: TRBD1
cdr3_nt: TGTGCCATCAGTGGGGAACAGGGGGCGCAAGTGAATGAGCAGTTCTTC
cdr3_aa: CAISGEQGAQVNEQFF

clone_size: .
j_call: TRBJ1-2
v_call: TRBV6-1
d_call: .
cdr3_nt: TGTGCCAGCAGTGAACAAACAAGCTATGGCTACACCTTC
cdr3_aa: CASSEQTSYGYTF

clone_size: .
j_call: TRBJ2-3
v_call: TRBV11-2
d_call: TRBD2
cdr3_nt: TGTGCCAGCAGCCAGATTAGCGGGGGGCCCGGAGATACGCAGTATTTT
cdr3_aa: CASSQISGGPGDTQYF

clone_size: .
j_call: TRBJ2-7
v_call: TRBV30
d_call: TRBD1
cdr3_nt: TGTGCCTGGAGTGACAGGGGAGAGCAGTACTTC
cdr3_aa: CAWSDRGEQYF

clone_size: .
j_call: TRBJ2-1
v_call: TRBV9
d_call: .
cdr3_nt: TGTGCCAGCAGCGTAGCTGCAGGGGGGTACAATGAGCAGTTCTTC
cdr3_aa: CASSVAAGGYNEQFF

clone_size: .
j_call: TRBJ2-2
v_call: TRBV9
d_call: TRBD1
cdr3_nt: TGTGCCAGCAGCAAAACCGGGACAGCTAACACCGGGGAGCTGTTTTTT
cdr3_aa: CASSKTGTANTGELFF

clone_size: .
j_call: TRBJ2-1
v_call: TRBV5-1
d_call: TRBD2
cdr3_nt: TGCGCCAGCAGCTCCGGGACTAGCGCTTACAATGAGCAGTTCTTC
cdr3_aa: CASSSGTSAYNEQFF

clone_size: .
j_call: TRBJ1-3
v_call: TRBV3-1/TRBV3-2
d_call: .
cdr3_nt: TGTGCCAGCAGCCAGGGGGCATCCTATGGAAACACCATATATTTT
cdr3_aa: CASSQGASYGNTIYF

clone_size: .
j_call: TRBJ2-5
v_call: TRBV5-6
d_call: .
cdr3_nt: TGTGCCAGCAGCTCGACAGCTCAAGAGACCCAGTACTTC
cdr3_aa: CASSSTAQETQYF

clone_size: .
j_call: TRBJ2-1
v_call: TRBV5-1
d_call: TRBD2
cdr3_nt: TGCGCCAGCAGCTTGAGTAGCGGGGGATACAATGAGCAGTTCTTC
cdr3_aa: CASSLSSGGYNEQFF

clone_size: .
j_call: TRBJ1-1
v_call: TRBV27
d_call: .
cdr3_nt: TGTGCCAGCAGGGCCGGGGGGGCCACTGAAGCTTTCTTT
cdr3_aa: CASRAGGATEAFF

clone_size: .
j_call: TRBJ1-6
v_call: TRBV4-1
d_call: TRBD1
cdr3_nt: TGCGCCAGCCGGCCAGGGACAGCTGATTCACCCCTCCACTTT
cdr3_aa: CASRPGTADSPLHF

clone_size: .
j_call: TRBJ2-3
v_call: TRBV7-2
d_call: TRBD2
cdr3_nt: TGTGCCAGCCTAGCGGGGGGGTCGATGGATACGCAGTATTTT
cdr3_aa: CASLAGGSMDTQYF

clone_size: .
j_call: TRBJ1-6
v_call: TRBV2
d_call: TRBD1
cdr3_nt: TGTGCCAGCAGTAAGGACAGGGTCCCTTTAAATTCACCCCTCCACTTT
cdr3_aa: CASSKDRVPLNSPLHF

clone_size: .
j_call: TRBJ1-2
v_call: TRBV7-6
d_call: TRBD1
cdr3_nt: TGTGCCAGCAGCTTAGCGGTGACAGGGCGAGGCTACACCTTC
cdr3_aa: CASSLAVTGRGYTF

clone_size: few
j_call: TRBJ1-3
v_call: TRBV6-5
d_call: .
cdr3_nt: TGTGCCAGCAGTTTCACATCCCAAACCTCTGGAAACACCATATATTTT
cdr3_aa: CASSFTSQTSGNTIYF

clone_size: .
j_call: TRBJ1-5
v_call: TRBV15
d_call: TRBD1
cdr3_nt: TGTGCCACCAGGTCCGGGACAGGGATAATATTCGGCAATCAGCCCCAGCATTTT
cdr3_aa: CATRSGTGIIFGNQPQHF

clone_size: .
j_call: TRBJ1-2
v_call: TRBV19
d_call: .
cdr3_nt: TGTGCCAGTAGTACCGCGTCCCCGTATGGCTACACCTTC
cdr3_aa: CASSTASPYGYTF

clone_size: .
j_call: TRBJ1-1
v_call: TRBV5-6
d_call: TRBD1
cdr3_nt: TGTGCCAGCAGCTGGGAACCGGGACAGGGGTCTGAAGCTTTCTTT
cdr3_aa: CASSWEPGQGSEAFF

clone_size: .
j_call: TRBJ2-7
v_call: TRBV24-1
d_call: .
cdr3_nt: TGTGCCACCAAGGGCAGGGCTAGTAGGGGGGGCTCCTACGAGCAGTACTTC
cdr3_aa: CATKGRASRGGSYEQYF

clone_size: .
j_call: TRBJ1-2
v_call: TRBV12-3/TRBV12-4
d_call: TRBD1
cdr3_nt: TGTGCCAGCAGTCCCGACAGGGGCAGCGGCTACACCTTC
cdr3_aa: CASSPDRGSGYTF

clone_size: .
j_call: TRBJ1-5
v_call: TRBV24-1
d_call: .
cdr3_nt: TGTGCCACCAGTGACGAAACGGGGTATCAGCCCCAGCATTTT
cdr3_aa: CATSDETGYQPQHF

clone_size: many
j_call: TRBJ2-7
v_call: TRBV6-6
d_call: .
cdr3_nt: TGTGCCAGCAGTTACGCGGGACAGAGCTACGAGCAGTACTTC
cdr3_aa: CASSYAGQSYEQYF

clone_size: .
j_call: TRBJ1-5
v_call: TRBV7-6
d_call: .
cdr3_nt: TGTGCCAGCAGCTTCTCCACAGATCAGCCCCAGCATTTT
cdr3_aa: CASSFSTDQPQHF

clone_size: .
j_call: TRBJ1-1
v_call: TRBV23-1
d_call: .
cdr3_nt: TGCGCCAGCAGTCCATCCCGGGGGTATAGGGCTTTCTTT
cdr3_aa: CASSPSRGYRAFF

clone_size: .
j_call: TRBJ1-5
v_call: TRBV6-5
d_call: TRBD1
cdr3_nt: TGTGCCAGTAGGGGGCAGGGGGGCAATCAGCCCCAGCATTTT
cdr3_aa: CASRGQGGNQPQHF

clone_size: .
j_call: TRBJ1-1
v_call: TRBV27
d_call: .
cdr3_nt: TGTGCCAGCAGACAAATCCTCAAGAACACTGAAGCTTTCTTT
cdr3_aa: CASRQILKNTEAFF

clone_size: .
j_call: TRBJ1-2
v_call: TRBV6-1
d_call: TRBD1
cdr3_nt: TGTGCCAGCAGTGAATTGGGCAGGGGGCGAGGCTACACCTTC
cdr3_aa: CASSELGRGRGYTF

clone_size: .
j_call: TRBJ1-4
v_call: TRBV5-1
d_call: TRBD1
cdr3_nt: TGCGCCAGCAGCTTGGGACAGGGAAATGAAAAACTGTTTTTT
cdr3_aa: CASSLGQGNEKLFF

clone_size: .
j_call: TRBJ2-4
v_call: TRBV19
d_call: .
cdr3_nt: TGTGCCAGTAGTATTTCCAGGGGAAACATTCAGTACTTC
cdr3_aa: CASSISRGNIQYF

clone_size: .
j_call: TRBJ1-3
v_call: TRBV3-1/TRBV3-2
d_call: .
cdr3_nt: TGTGCCAGCAGCCAAGAAGAGGACAGTTGGAGGTCTGGAAACACCATATATTTT
cdr3_aa: CASSQEEDSWRSGNTIYF

clone_size: once
j_call: TRBJ1-1
v_call: TRBV5-1
d_call: .
cdr3_nt: TGCGCCAGCGAACCAGCAGGGGACGGCACTGAAGCTTTCTTT
cdr3_aa: CASEPAGDGTEAFF

clone_size: .
j_call: TRBJ1-4
v_call: TRBV6-1
d_call: .
cdr3_nt: TGTGCCAGCAGTGACCAAATGCAGGGCCCAAATGAAAAACTGTTTTTT
cdr3_aa: CASSDQMQGPNEKLFF